The clone carrying this T cell receptor (beta chain) occurred many times. What it recognizes is unknown. The germline CDR1 and CDR2 sequences are SQVTM and ANQGSEA. The V and J ends lost 4 bases and 1 base respectively, with 8 bases between them. CDR3 length equals 12 residues. Using its own MiXCR run on the RT-PCR reads, TCRdb lists one record per CDR3 protein. The data contain 200,000 to 250,000 distinct CDR3 sequences, about 12% of them singletons. This specimen belongs to a study of response to subunit inactivated influenza vaccine. The study's findings and limits: With each seasonal influenza vaccination, the authors suggested, few new T cells are recruited.

This receptor was obtained from a man over 45 who received an inactivated influenza vaccine. Sequencing used non-naive T cells sorted from PBMCs, obtained approximately 15 days before vaccination. The rearrangement joins TRBV29-1 to TRBJ2-7, with D hard to call. The DNA of the CDR3 is TGCAGCGTTGTGGACGGGTCCTACGAGCAGTACTTC. This translates into CSVVDGSYEQYF.